The next 14 T cell receptor beta chains were all read from a single sample in a study of breast tumors, draining lymph nodes, adjacent tissues. TCRdb re-called the multiplex PCR reads with MiXCR, one entry per CDR3 protein. The sample carries some 130,000 distinct CDR3 sequences, just under 20% recorded once. Breast cancer patients provided tissue from their axillary draining lymph nodes. The sample consisted of axillary lymph node tissue. The origin of the receptors is a female donor with breast cancer. Some clones in this sample may be carry-over from other donors' samples.

This clonotype was recorded many times. This chain connects TRBV6-1 to TRBJ2-7; the D gene is possibly TRBD2 (6 bases). The V gene's germline CDR1 is MNHNS and CDR2 SASEGT. With 2 bases removed from V and 3 bases from J, the gap between germline ends came to 17 bases. The CDR3 runs to 16 residues. CDR3 protein: CASSEFPGGGGYEQYF. CDR3 in DNA: TGTGCCAGCAGTGAATTCCCAGGTGGGGGAGGCTACGAGCAGTACTTC.

This clonotype was observed many times. V usage is TRBV25-1 and J usage is TRBJ2-2; 8 positions agree with TRBD1. Germline assignment: CDR1 MGHDK and CDR2 SYGVNS. V shed 7 bases and J 5 bases; nucleotides not matched to a gene: 6. The CDR3 spans 14 residues. Here the CDR3 DNA reads TGTGCCAGCAAGACAGGGGCTAGAACCGGGGAGCTGTTTTTT. Its translation is CASKTGARTGELFF.

This clonotype was seen many times. J is TRBJ2-1 and V is TRBV4-2, with TRBD2 matching over 7 bases. With V trimmed by 0 bases and J by 6 bases, 5 bases remained unmatched. Germline V gene lookup returns CDR1 LGHNA and CDR2 YNFKEQ. The CDR3 loop spans 15 amino acids. The CDR3 DNA is TGTGCCAGCAGCCAAGAAGTGGGAGGGTTCAATGAGCAGTTCTTC. Protein product: CASSQEVGGFNEQFF.

This clonotype was counted many times. This sequence joins TRBV20-1 and TRBJ1-4; the D is unclear. CDR1 and CDR2 (germline): DFQATT, SNEGSKA (reference sequence). The CDR3 totals 14 residues. V was cut by 6 bases and J by 0 bases, with 11 bases left in between. CDR3 protein: CSAPRPSTNEKLFF. The CDR3 DNA reads as TGCAGTGCACCAAGACCTTCAACTAATGAAAAACTGTTTTTT.

In its sample, this clonotype was seen many times. The chain combines TRBV2 with TRBJ2-3; D remains unclear. Trimming removed 4 bases at V and 6 bases at J, with 8 bases between. CDR1 and CDR2 (germline): SNHLY, FYNNEI. This CDR3 region has 12 residues. The DNA of the CDR3 is TGTGCCAGCAGTGGAACATCGGATACGCAGTATTTT. Protein sequence: CASSGTSDTQYF.

A few counts support this clonotype. The J gene is TRBJ1-2, the V gene TRBV28, with TRBD1 as a possible D gene (6 bases). This CDR3 region has 17 residues. CDR1 is MDHEN, CDR2 SYDVKM, per germline. Trimming stripped 2 bases from V and 4 bases from J, with 20 bases between. The DNA of the CDR3 is TGTGCCAGCAGTTTAAGTGTCGGGGGGGCGAACTCCTATGGCTACACCTTC. This translates into CASSLSVGGANSYGYTF.

The table lists this clonotype with a count of one. The CDR3 reads CASSDSGSGGSTDTQYF. The DNA for the CDR3 is TGTGCCAGCAGTGACTCTGGTAGCGGGGGCAGCACAGATACGCAGTATTTT. The J gene is TRBJ2-3, the V gene TRBV6-4; 9 bases agree with TRBD2. The CDR3 is made up of 17 amino acids. Trimming at V came to 0 bases and at J to 0 bases, leaving 4 bases not matched to a gene. CDR1 and CDR2 from the germline V gene are MRHNA and SNTAGT.

Ten or more counts support this clonotype. The V gene is TRBV2, the J gene TRBJ1-2; D ambiguous. The length of the CDR3 is 14 residues. CDR1 and CDR2 from the germline V gene are SNHLY and FYNNEI. The V end lost 0 bases, the J end lost 2 bases, and 7 bases lay between the germline ends. CDR3 nucleotides: TGTGCCAGCAGTGAAGCGGTTGGCAACTATGGCTACACCTTC. Encoded protein: CASSEAVGNYGYTF.

In this sample, this clonotype turned up many times. This chain joins TRBV20-1 and TRBJ2-1, with D perhaps matching TRBD2 (6 bases). The germline V gene has CDR1 DFQATT and CDR2 SNEGSKA (reference sequence). Trimming stripped 0 bases from V and 3 bases from J, with 15 bases between. The CDR3 covers 16 residues. This CDR3 reads CSARDFLGGDYNEQFF. CDR3 nucleotide sequence: TGCAGTGCTAGAGATTTTCTCGGGGGAGACTACAATGAGCAGTTCTTC.

This clonotype was seen ten or more times. CDR3 DNA: TGTGCCAGCAGCTTGTCGGGAAAGGGCTACACCTTC. As protein: CASSLSGKGYTF. The V call is TRBV5-6, the J call TRBJ1-2; no clear D gene. The CDR3 is made up of 12 amino acids. The germline gives CDR1 SGHDT, CDR2 YYEEEE. Trimming took 1 base from V and 8 from J, leaving 9 bases between them. The entire variable domain, with the rest obtained from reference TRBV5-6 and TRBJ1-2, is as follows: DAGVTQSPTHLIKTRGQQVTLRCSPKSGHDTVSWYQQALGQGPQFIFQYYEEEERQRGNFPDRFSGHQFPNYSSELNVNALLLGDSALYLCASSLSGKGYTFGSGTRLTVV.

Many counts were recorded for this clonotype. V gene TRBV20-1 combines with J gene TRBJ2-3, with D uncertain. Trimming took 0 bases from V and 6 from J, leaving 7 bases between them. The CDR3 has 12 residues. CDR1 and CDR2 from the germline V gene are DFQATT and SNEGSKA (reference sequence). The CDR3 loop reads CSAREDADTQYF. CDR3 sequence (DNA): TGCAGTGCTAGAGAGGATGCGGATACGCAGTATTTT.

This clonotype was counted many times. The DNA of the CDR3 is TGTGCCAGTAGTATAGGGCTAGCGGGGTCCTACGAGCAGTACTTC. Protein product: CASSIGLAGSYEQYF. The chain carries TRBV19 and TRBJ2-7; TRBD2 matches 9 bases. Germline CDR1 is LNHDA and CDR2 is SQIVND (reference sequence). The J segment lost 1 base and the V segment lost 1 base, leaving 2 bases of the junction unmatched. The CDR3 sequence is 15 residues long. Full variable domain (outside the CDR3, taken from reference TRBV19 and TRBJ2-7): DGGITQSPKYLFRKEGQNVTLSCEQNLNHDAMYWYRQDPGQGLRLIYYSQIVNDFQKGDIAEGYSVSREKKESFPLTVTSAQKNPTAFYLCASSIGLAGSYEQYFGPGTRLTVT.

Many counts were recorded for this clonotype. The CDR3 loop reads CASVNNAGANVLTF. The CDR3 DNA reads TGTGCCAGCGTAAACAACGCAGGGGCCAACGTCCTGACTTTC. This sequence joins TRBV6-2 or TRBV6-3 and TRBJ2-6; D not certain. The CDR3 has 14 residues. Germline CDR1 is MNHEY and CDR2 is SVGEGT. V lost 8 bases and J 4 bases, leaving 12 bases between the germline ends.

Worth noting for this clonotype: A read error is possible here, since a much larger clone lies one base away. J is TRBJ2-3 and V is TRBV13; TRBD2 aligns across 13 bases. The CDR3 is made up of 16 amino acids. Trimming at V came to 4 bases and at J to 5 bases, leaving 6 bases not matched to a gene. Germline CDR1 is PRHDT and CDR2 is FYEKMQ (reference sequence). CDR3 region: CASSCTLAGGRDTQYF. The CDR3, as DNA: TGTGCCAGCAGCTGCACACTAGCGGGGGGGCGAGATACGCAGTATTTT.